The 30 T cell receptor beta chains below all came from one sample that was sequenced in a study of shared clonotypes between healthy human individuals. Here immunoSEQ multiplex PCR was the method, and the copy in TCRdb shows in-frame clones only, minus some. The sample holds a few million clones, approximately 93% seen once. Sample: naive CD4+ T cells from PBMCs. The subset: CD45RA+ positively selected. Receptors were obtained from a man aged 18-30 years in good health. Some clones in this sample may be carry-over from other donors' samples.

The rearrangement uses TRBV6-1 and TRBJ2-1; weak D call: TRBD2 (6 bases). The CDR3 is 15 amino acids. Between the trimmed V and J ends, which lost 6 bases and 2 bases, there was a span of 14 bases. The germline gives CDR1 MNHNS, CDR2 SASEGT. CDR3 residues: CASRISGPAYNEQFF. As DNA, the CDR3 is TGTGCCAGCAGAATTAGCGGTCCGGCCTACAATGAGCAGTTCTTC.

This clone has just one count. V gene TRBV2 combines with J gene TRBJ2-1; D remains ambiguous. This CDR3 has 16 amino acids. CDR1 SNHLY and CDR2 FYNNEI come from the germline V gene. The ends were cut back, 3 bases at V and 0 bases at J, with 12 bases in the middle. This chain's CDR3 is CASSDRLLSSYNEQFF. CDR3 DNA: TGTGCCAGCAGTGACAGGCTACTTAGCTCCTACAATGAGCAGTTCTTC. Filled out from reference TRBV2 and TRBJ2-1, the complete variable domain reads EPEVTQTPSHQVTQMGQEVILRCVPISNHLYFYWYRQILGQKVEFLVSFYNNEISEKSEIFDDQFSVERPDGSNFTLKIRSTKLEDSAMYFCASSDRLLSSYNEQFFGPGTRLTVL.

This clone was seen only once. The same CDR3 also results from other DNA sequences found in this sample. This rearrangement joins TRBV5-1 to TRBJ1-5; no definite D call. Germline-derived CDR1 and CDR2 are SGHRS and YFSETQ. The V and J ends lost 4 bases and 0 bases respectively, with 11 bases between them. This CDR3 has 15 amino acids. CDR3 amino acids: CASSLGTNSNQPQHF. In nucleotides, the CDR3 is TGCGCCAGCAGCCTAGGAACAAATAGCAATCAGCCCCAGCATTTT.

The chain links TRBV7-2 to TRBJ2-1; the D gene is possibly TRBD2 (5 bases). This CDR3 region has 15 residues. Trimming stripped 2 bases from V and 3 bases from J, with 11 bases between. Germline lookup yields CDR1 SGHTA and CDR2 FQGNSA. CDR3 DNA sequence: TGTGCCAGCAGCTTACGACGGGGAGTCTACAATGAGCAGTTCTTC. Protein: CASSLRRGVYNEQFF.

The chain employs TRBV19 and TRBJ2-2; 8 bases map to TRBD1. Trimming took 4 bases from V and 4 from J; bases not matched to a gene: 8. This CDR3 spans 16 amino acids. CDR1 and CDR2 (germline): LNHDA, SQIVND (reference sequence). DNA of the CDR3: TGTGCCAGTAGTACCCGACAGGGGTTCAGCACCGGGGAGCTGTTTTTT. It encodes CASSTRQGFSTGELFF.

The chain carries TRBV27 and TRBJ2-1; D is unresolved. V lost 4 bases and J lost 4, with 8 bases in between. Germline V gives CDR1 MNHEY, CDR2 SMNVEV (reference sequence). This CDR3 has 13 residues. CDR3 in DNA: TGTGCCAGCAGTTCCCTGCGATACAATGAGCAGTTCTTC. Translated: CASSSLRYNEQFF.

The chain joins TRBV6-6 to TRBJ2-2; D ambiguous. The V and J ends lost 0 bases and 6 bases respectively, with 8 bases between them. Looked up from germline, CDR1 is MNHNY and CDR2 is SVGAGI (reference sequence). The CDR3 is 14 amino acids. The chain's CDR3 is CASSYSGLSGELFF. DNA for the CDR3: TGTGCCAGCAGTTACTCCGGGTTATCCGGGGAGCTGTTTTTT.

This chain links TRBV5-8 with TRBJ2-1, with D possibly matching TRBD1 (5 bases). CDR3 length: 16 residues. Germline assignment: CDR1 SGHTS and CDR2 YDEGEE. The ends were cut back, 4 bases at V and 5 bases at J, with 19 bases in the middle. The CDR3 DNA follows: TGTGCCAGCAGCGTAGGGGATTATCCCGTTAACAATGAGCAGTTCTTC. Protein: CASSVGDYPVNNEQFF.

The genes are TRBV18 and TRBJ2-7; 9 bases fit TRBD1. The V gene end was trimmed by 3 bases and the J gene end by 2 bases; junction bases not matched to a gene: 5. This CDR3 comprises 15 residues. CDR1 is KGHSH, CDR2 LQKENI, per germline. The CDR3 spells CASSPAGDRAYEQYF. The CDR3, as DNA: TGTGCCAGCTCACCCGCCGGGGACAGGGCCTACGAGCAGTACTTC.

V and J are TRBV30 and TRBJ1-1; D unclear. Trimming removed 0 bases from V and 11 bases from J, with 19 bases in between. Germline V lookup: CDR1 GTSNPN, CDR2 SVGIG (reference sequence). This CDR3 region has 14 residues. CDR3 protein: CAWSVPVLGVKAFF. The CDR3 nucleotides read TGTGCCTGGAGTGTACCTGTCCTAGGAGTGAAGGCTTTCTTT.

This chain connects TRBV7-9 to TRBJ1-6; the match to TRBD1 covers 7 bases. CDR1 is SEHNR and CDR2 is FQNEAQ in the germline V gene (reference sequence). With V trimmed by 4 bases and J by 7 bases, 7 bases remained unmatched. The CDR3 is 15 residues long. The CDR3 coding sequence is TGTGCCAGCAGCTCCTCGAACAGGGGCAATTCACCCCTCCACTTT. Protein sequence: CASSSSNRGNSPLHF.

V gene TRBV9 combines with J gene TRBJ2-1, with unresolved D. The V gene's germline CDR1 is SGDLS and CDR2 YYNGEE. Trimming left V 4 bases short and J 0 bases short, with 8 bases between. CDR3 length: 14 amino acids. CDR3 DNA: TGTGCCAGCAGCCCTCGGCCCTCCTACAATGAGCAGTTCTTC. Amino acids: CASSPRPSYNEQFF.

V is TRBV28 and J is TRBJ2-4, with D unresolved. V was pared by 5 bases and J by 13 bases, with 18 bases between. CDR1 and CDR2 from the germline V gene are MDHEN and SYDVKM. CDR3 size: 13 residues. CDR3 in amino acids: CASSPPGPPFQYF. In DNA, the CDR3 is TGTGCCAGCAGTCCCCCGGGCCCCCCATTCCAGTACTTC. The full variable domain, in which reference TRBV28 and TRBJ2-4 provide the parts outside the CDR3, is DVKVTQSSRYLVKRTGEKVFLECVQDMDHENMFWYRQDPGLGLRLIYFSYDVKMKEKGDIPEGYSVSREKKERFSLILESASTNQTSMYLCASSPPGPPFQYFGAGTRLSVL.

The gene calls are TRBV25-1 and TRBJ2-2; 9 bases agree with TRBD1. V lost 8 bases and J lost 5; bases outside the gene matches: 6. Germline V CDR1 and CDR2: MGHDK, SYGVNS. The CDR3 is made up of 14 amino acids. The CDR3 loop is CASLGQGVTGELFF. The CDR3, as DNA: TGTGCCAGCCTGGGACAGGGAGTGACCGGGGAGCTGTTTTTT.

The genes are TRBV30 and TRBJ1-1; TRBD1 matches 7 bases. Germline V CDR1 and CDR2: GTSNPN, SVGIG (reference sequence). Germline trimming cut 3 bases from V and 1 base from J; bases unmatched to any gene: 5. This CDR3 region has 14 residues. The CDR3 nucleotides read TGTGCCTGGAGCTGGGGGACAGCGAACACTGAAGCTTTCTTT. Translating gives CAWSWGTANTEAFF.

The chain links TRBV5-4 to TRBJ1-3; the match to TRBD1 covers 7 bases. This CDR3 region has 16 residues. J was trimmed by 2 bases and V by 4 bases; bases with no gene match: 9. Per the germline V gene, CDR1 is SGHNT and CDR2 is YYREEE (reference sequence). The CDR3 DNA sequence: TGTGCCAGCAGCCCAGCCGGGACAGCAACTGGAAACACCATATATTTT. Protein sequence: CASSPAGTATGNTIYF.

This clone appeared a single time. This chain uses TRBV5-1 with TRBJ1-3; TRBD1 agrees at 7 bases. V lost 1 base to trimming and J lost 0 bases; unmatched junction nucleotides: 7. CDR1 SGHRS and CDR2 YFSETQ come from the germline V gene. The CDR3 covers 17 residues. The CDR3 DNA follows: TGCGCCAGCAGCTTGCTCCCGGGACAGAGCTCTGGAAACACCATATATTTT. Translated, it gives CASSLLPGQSSGNTIYF.

Remarks on this clone: Other nucleotide sequences in the sample specify the same CDR3. The rearrangement links TRBV27 to TRBJ2-2, with a weak D call TRBD1 (6 bases). Trimming left V 5 bases short and J 5 bases short, with 9 bases between. The CDR3 extends over 13 amino acids. Germline V gene lookup returns CDR1 MNHEY and CDR2 SMNVEV (reference sequence). The CDR3, as DNA: TGTGCCAGCAGTCCTACAGGGACCGGGGAGCTGTTTTTT. This encodes CASSPTGTGELFF.

The V and J genes are TRBV4-3 and TRBJ2-7; 9 positions match TRBD1. The CDR3 contains 14 residues. CDR1 is LGHNA and CDR2 is YSLEER in the germline V gene. Trimming at V came to 2 bases and at J to 2 bases, leaving 1 base not matched to a gene. The CDR3 DNA reads as TGCGCCAGCAGCCAACGACAGGGGGCCTACGAGCAGTACTTC. Translated: CASSQRQGAYEQYF.

In this sample, this clone turned up a few times. The V call is TRBV7-2, the J call TRBJ1-2, with D unclear. V was cut by 5 bases and J by 5 bases, with 18 bases left in between. CDR3 size: 15 residues. Germline loops: CDR1 SGHTA, CDR2 FQGNSA. CDR3 loop: CASSTDTSSPYGYTF. CDR3 bases: TGTGCCAGCAGCACAGACACCTCGAGCCCATATGGCTACACCTTC.

The chain has TRBV4-1 and TRBJ1-2, with TRBD1 as a possible D gene (6 bases). This CDR3 is 14 amino acids long. Per the germline V gene, CDR1 is MGHRA and CDR2 is YSYEKL. V was trimmed by 1 base and J by 4 bases, leaving 10 bases between them. The CDR3 protein is CASSQGGQIYGYTF. The CDR3 region has the DNA TGCGCCAGCAGCCAAGGAGGACAGATCTATGGCTACACCTTC.

The chain is built from TRBV29-1 and TRBJ2-7; TRBD1 matches 9 bases. CDR1 SQVTM and CDR2 ANQGSEA come from the germline V gene. The CDR3 consists of 13 residues. J was trimmed by 2 bases and V by 1 base; bases with no gene match: 0. Here the CDR3 reads CSVEGDRAYEQYF. The CDR3 DNA reads TGCAGCGTTGAAGGGGACAGGGCCTACGAGCAGTACTTC.

The chain is built from TRBV27 and TRBJ1-3; TRBD1 might be the D (6 bases). The CDR3 is made up of 15 amino acids. Germline assignment: CDR1 MNHEY and CDR2 SMNVEV (reference sequence). The ends were cut back, 5 bases at V and 2 bases at J, with 13 bases in the middle. For the CDR3, the DNA is TGTGCCAGCAGTCAGGGGCGGGCAGCTGGAAACACCATATATTTT. Translation gives CASSQGRAAGNTIYF.

This clone was observed a single time. This chain links TRBV5-1 with TRBJ2-1; perhaps TRBD2 as D (6 bases). Trimming shortened V by 1 base and J by 7 bases, and 15 bases separated the two germline ends. Per germline, CDR1 SGHRS and CDR2 YFSETQ. The CDR3 sequence is 15 residues long. The CDR3 nucleotides read TGCGCCAGCAGCTTGATAACGGGACTGAGGAATGAGCAGTTCTTC. Translating gives CASSLITGLRNEQFF.

J is TRBJ1-1 and V is TRBV7-2; D gene ambiguous. V was cut by 4 bases and J by 1 base, with 7 bases left in between. Germline V gene lookup returns CDR1 SGHTA and CDR2 FQGNSA. The CDR3 extends over 13 amino acids. The CDR3 DNA follows: TGTGCCAGCAGCTCCCAACCGAACACTGAAGCTTTCTTT. Translation: CASSSQPNTEAFF. Full variable domain (outside the CDR3, taken from reference TRBV7-2 and TRBJ1-1): GAGVSQSPSNKVTEKGKDVELRCDPISGHTALYWYRQSLGQGLEFLIYFQGNSAPDKSGLPSDRFSAERTGGSVSTLTIQRTQQEDSAVYLCASSSQPNTEAFFGQGTRLTVV.

V usage is TRBV5-1 and J usage is TRBJ2-7; 7 bases fit TRBD1. In germline, CDR1 is SGHRS, CDR2 YFSETQ. CDR3 length equals 14 residues. V trimming: 4 bases; J trimming: 0 bases; junction bases outside the gene matches: 4. CDR3 DNA sequence: TGCGCCAGCAGCCAGGGGGACACCTCCTACGAGCAGTACTTC. This translates into CASSQGDTSYEQYF.

This chain links TRBV9 with TRBJ2-5; maybe TRBD1 (6 bases). The V gene lost 0 bases and the J gene lost 7 bases, with 16 bases spanning the gap. Germline V CDR1 and CDR2: SGDLS, YYNGEE. This CDR3 is built from 15 residues. The CDR3 is CASSVEARGYVTQYF. CDR3 coding DNA: TGTGCCAGCAGCGTAGAGGCCAGGGGTTATGTGACCCAGTACTTC.

V and J are TRBV10-3 and TRBJ2-1; 7 nucleotides line up with TRBD2. CDR1 is ENHRY and CDR2 is SYGVKD in the germline V gene. CDR3 length: 16 residues. The junction had 9 bases not matched to a gene; V was cut back by 5 bases and J by 2 bases. CDR3 nucleotide sequence: TGTGCCATCAGTCCTAGTGGGAGGGGAGCCTACAATGAGCAGTTCTTC. Residues: CAISPSGRGAYNEQFF.

CDR3 coding DNA: TGTGCCAGCTCACCACCGCGGGGGGGGGATACGCAGTATTTT. It yields the protein CASSPPRGGDTQYF. V and J are TRBV18 and TRBJ2-3; 9 nucleotides match TRBD2. V lost 0 bases and J lost 6; bases outside the gene matches: 1. Germline values: CDR1 KGHSH, CDR2 LQKENI. There are 14 residues in the CDR3. Supplemented by reference TRBV18 and TRBJ2-3, the full variable domain reads NAGVMQNPRHLVRRRGQEARLRCSPMKGHSHVYWYRQLPEEGLKFMVYLQKENIIDESGMPKERFSAEFPKEGPSILRIQQVVRGDSAAYFCASSPPRGGDTQYFGPGTRLTVL.

The chain combines TRBV28 with TRBJ1-1; 10 nucleotides align to TRBD1. Germline CDR1 reads MDHEN; CDR2 reads SYDVKM. The V and J ends lost 6 bases and 11 bases, in that order; junction bases with no gene match: 6. This CDR3 is 12 amino acids long. CDR3: CASSPGTGDAFF. The CDR3 nucleotides read TGTGCCAGCAGCCCTGGGACAGGGGACGCTTTCTTT.